This is a list of T cell receptor beta chains from one sample in a study of blood T cell repertoires in COVID-19. Clones were read by immunoSEQ multiplex PCR, and TCRdb kept only the in-frame ones, dropping some. Of under 250,000 clones listed, around four fifths are singletons. The sample consisted of peripheral blood. Receptors originate from a woman aged 55-69 years with active or convalescent COVID-19. The CDR3 runs from the conserved cysteine through the conserved F or W. The D gene is left open where the match is weak. For some rows the clone size is stated as once, few or many, or as a class when expanded; others skip it.

>TRBV2|NA|NA|TRBJ1-5|14
CASSPGQTNQPQHF
TGTGCCAGCAGTCCCGGACAGACTAATCAGCCCCAGCATTTT
>TRBV30|once|NA|TRBJ1-2|16
CAWIGDGQGLTRGYTF
TGTGCCTGGATTGGTGACGGGCAGGGCTTAACCCGTGGCTACACCTTC
>TRBV13|NA|NA|TRBJ2-1|12
CASKYQNNEQFF
TGTGCCAGCAAATATCAGAACAATGAGCAGTTCTTC
>TRBV5-1|NA|NA|TRBJ1-5|14
CASSLAGYNQPQHF
TGCGCCAGCAGCTTGGCAGGGTATAATCAGCCCCAGCATTTT
>TRBV7-2|NA|NA|TRBJ2-1|15
CASSFQWTLGNEQFF
TGTGCCAGCAGCTTTCAGTGGACACTCGGGAATGAGCAGTTCTTC
>TRBV3-1/TRBV3-2|NA|TRBD1|TRBJ1-6|15
CASSSNRGGDDSLHF
TGTGCCAGCAGCTCCAACAGGGGTGGTGATGATAGCCTCCACTTT
>TRBV28|few|TRBD1|TRBJ1-4|18
CASSFRQGARGWKEKLFF
TGTGCCAGCAGTTTTCGGCAGGGGGCAAGAGGGTGGAAAGAAAAACTGTTTTTT
>TRBV19|NA|NA|TRBJ2-1|17
CASTDRGDTSSYNEQFF
TGTGCCAGTACCGATCGGGGTGATACAAGCTCCTACAATGAGCAGTTCTTC
>TRBV5-5|NA|NA|TRBJ1-1|13
CASSLAEDTEAFF
TGTGCCAGCAGCTTGGCCGAGGACACTGAAGCTTTCTTT
>TRBV7-3|NA|NA|TRBJ2-1|17
CASSLTVGPGEGNEQFF
TGTGCCAGCAGCTTAACAGTGGGGCCGGGAGAGGGCAATGAGCAGTTCTTC
>TRBV3-1/TRBV3-2|NA|NA|TRBJ1-1|15
CASSRPGGMNTEAFF
TGTGCCAGCAGCCGCCCGGGGGGGATGAACACTGAAGCTTTCTTT
>TRBV7-9|NA|NA|TRBJ2-1|15
CASSLVSAGVDEQFF
TGTGCCAGCAGCTTAGTGTCTGCGGGCGTGGATGAGCAGTTCTTC
>TRBV6-6|NA|NA|TRBJ1-2|15
CASSFTSTALYGYTF
TGTGCCAGCAGTTTTACCTCGACAGCCCTCTATGGCTACACCTTC
>TRBV7-2|NA|TRBD1|TRBJ2-1|16
CASSLATGQGTNEQFF
TGTGCCAGCAGCTTAGCTACTGGACAGGGGACGAATGAGCAATTCTTC
>TRBV2|NA|TRBD1|TRBJ2-5|18
CASSGLGQASLAQETQYF
TGTGCCAGCAGCGGCTTGGGACAGGCTTCCTTGGCACAAGAGACCCAGTACTTC
>TRBV9|NA|NA|TRBJ2-2|16
CASSVGAEANTGELFF
TGTGCCAGCAGCGTAGGCGCCGAAGCGAACACCGGGGAGCTGTTTTTT
>TRBV29-1|NA|NA|TRBJ1-6|12
CSVATGNSPLHF
TGCAGCGTTGCGACGGGGAATTCACCCCTCCACTTT
>TRBV9|NA|NA|TRBJ2-3|13
CASSVEGTDTQYF
TGTGCCAGCAGCGTTGAGGGCACAGATACGCAGTATTTT
>TRBV5-5|NA|NA|TRBJ2-2|14
CASSPTVNTGELFF
TGTGCCAGCAGTCCTACTGTGAACACCGGGGAGCTGTTTTTT
>TRBV10-3|few|TRBD2|TRBJ2-3|16
CAISDRTSGITDTQYF
TGTGCCATCAGTGACCGGACTAGCGGGATCACAGATACGCAGTATTTT
>TRBV5-1|NA|TRBD2|TRBJ2-1|20
CASSPGTPSAGGRSYNEQFF
TGCGCCAGCAGCCCGGGAACTCCTAGCGCGGGGGGCCGCTCCTACAATGAGCAGTTCTTC
>TRBV18|NA|NA|TRBJ1-2|14
CASSPKAENYGYTF
TGTGCCAGCTCACCAAAGGCGGAGAACTATGGCTACACCTTC
>TRBV11-2|NA|TRBD2|TRBJ2-2|16
CASRFWAGGRSGELFF
TGTGCCAGCAGATTTTGGGCGGGAGGTAGATCCGGGGAGCTGTTTTTT
>TRBV7-2|NA|TRBD1|TRBJ1-5|18
CASSLRDRGSYSNQPQHF
TGTGCCAGCAGCCTTAGGGACAGGGGGTCTTATAGCAATCAGCCCCAGCATTTT
>TRBV6-6|NA|NA|TRBJ2-7|13
CASSYNRVYEQYF
TGTGCCAGCAGTTATAACAGGGTCTACGAGCAGTACTTC
>TRBV4-1|NA|TRBD1|TRBJ2-3|14
CASSRTGGGDTQYF
TGCGCCAGCAGTCGGACAGGGGGGGGAGATACGCAGTATTTT
>TRBV29-1|NA|NA|TRBJ1-4|13
CSVAGQPNEKLFF
TGCAGCGTGGCTGGACAGCCTAATGAAAAACTGTTTTTT
>TRBV6-1|once|TRBD1|TRBJ1-3|16
CASSVRDRGHGNTIYF
TGTGCCAGCAGTGTCCGGGACAGGGGGCATGGAAACACCATATATTTT
>TRBV3-1/TRBV3-2|NA|TRBD1|TRBJ2-7|15
CASSQSNEGAGEQYF
TGTGCCAGCAGCCAGTCTAACGAGGGGGCAGGGGAGCAGTACTTC
>TRBV30|few|NA|TRBJ2-2|13
CAWSVLEIGELFF
TGTGCCTGGAGTGTACTGGAGATCGGGGAGCTGTTTTTT
>TRBV29-1|NA|TRBD2|TRBJ2-7|15
CSVRGLAGGGYEQYF
TGCAGCGTTAGGGGACTAGCGGGAGGAGGGTACGAGCAGTACTTC
>TRBV24-1|NA|NA|TRBJ2-5|11
CATSDLETQYF
TGTGCCACCAGTGATCTCGAGACCCAGTACTTC
>TRBV19|once|TRBD1|TRBJ2-1|13
CASSTTTGGLQFF
TGTGCCAGTAGTACCACGACAGGGGGCCTGCAGTTCTTC
>TRBV5-6|NA|NA|TRBJ2-7|13
CASSLVHSYEQYF
TGTGCCAGCAGCTTGGTTCATTCCTACGAGCAGTACTTC
>TRBV7-9|NA|TRBD2|TRBJ2-1|16
CASSVSGLAGYNEQFF
TGTGCCAGCAGCGTATCGGGACTAGCGGGATATAATGAGCAGTTCTTC
>TRBV7-9|few|NA|TRBJ2-3|16
CASSLEGTGSWDTQYF
TGTGCCAGCAGCTTAGAAGGAACAGGTTCTTGGGATACGCAGTATTTT
>TRBV5-1|NA|TRBD1|TRBJ1-6|14
CASSDDRANSPLHF
TGCGCCAGCAGCGACGACAGGGCTAATTCACCCCTCCACTTT
>TRBV6-6|once|TRBD1|TRBJ2-6|15
CASSYDRAGANVLTF
TGTGCCAGCAGTTATGACAGGGCTGGGGCCAACGTCCTGACTTTC
>TRBV19|NA|TRBD2|TRBJ2-7|15
CASSLHGGSSYEQYF
TGTGCCAGTAGTCTACATGGCGGGAGCTCCTACGAGCAGTACTTC
>TRBV7-9|NA|NA|TRBJ1-5|14
CASSLGASNQPQHF
TGTGCCAGCAGCTTGGGGGCGAGCAATCAGCCCCAGCATTTT
>TRBV18|NA|NA|TRBJ2-1|14
CASSFDSLHNEQFF
TGTGCCAGCTCCTTCGACTCACTCCACAATGAGCAGTTCTTC
>TRBV5-4|NA|NA|TRBJ1-2|13
CASSLSVGSGYTF
TGTGCCAGCAGCTTGTCAGTGGGCAGTGGCTACACCTTC
>TRBV19|NA|NA|TRBJ1-5|12
CASSIRTRAQHF
TGTGCCAGTAGTATCCGTACGAGGGCCCAGCATTTT
>TRBV5-6|NA|TRBD1|TRBJ1-1|14
CASSLQGARTEAFF
TGTGCCAGCAGCTTACAGGGGGCAAGAACTGAAGCTTTCTTT
>TRBV28|NA|TRBD1|TRBJ1-1|17
CASSPPQGAGLGAEAFF
TGTGCCAGCAGCCCCCCCCAGGGGGCGGGGCTAGGGGCTGAAGCTTTCTTT